This T cell receptor beta chain was found in a study of shared clonotypes between healthy human individuals. Libraries were prepared by immunoSEQ multiplex PCR; TCRdb keeps only in-frame clonotypes and omits some of them. The table shows under 700,000 clones, with 95% occurring only once. Naive CD8 cells comprised CD45RO-negative, CCR7-positively selected cells, excluding terminally differentiated effector memory CD45RA+ cells. This clone was found once. This CDR3 spans 14 amino acids. Trimming removed 4 bases from V and 2 bases from J; junction bases left unmatched: 5. Germline lookup yields CDR1 MGHRA and CDR2 YSYEKL.

Sequences were obtained from naive CD8+ T cells sorted from blood. The source is a woman in her 30s in good health. V and J are TRBV4-1 and TRBJ2-7; 7 bases are shared with TRBD1. The CDR3 coding sequence is TGCGCCAGCAGCCCTGGGACAGCGACCTACGAGCAGTACTTC. The encoded protein is CASSPGTATYEQYF.